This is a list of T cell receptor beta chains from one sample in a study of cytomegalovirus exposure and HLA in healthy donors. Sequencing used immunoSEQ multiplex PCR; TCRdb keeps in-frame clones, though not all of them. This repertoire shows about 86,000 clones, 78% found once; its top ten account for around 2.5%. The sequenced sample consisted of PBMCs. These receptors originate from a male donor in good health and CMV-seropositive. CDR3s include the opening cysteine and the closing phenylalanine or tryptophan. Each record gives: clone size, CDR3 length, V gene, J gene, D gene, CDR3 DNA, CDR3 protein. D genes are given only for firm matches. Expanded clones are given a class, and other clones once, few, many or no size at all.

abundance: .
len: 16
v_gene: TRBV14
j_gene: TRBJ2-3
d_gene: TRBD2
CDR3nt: TGTGCCAGCAGCCCCAACGGGGGGGTGGGCACAGATACGCAGTATTTT
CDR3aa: CASSPNGGVGTDTQYF

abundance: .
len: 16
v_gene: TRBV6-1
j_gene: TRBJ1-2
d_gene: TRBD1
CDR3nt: TGTGCCAGCAGTGAAGGGGCAGGGGGCGCGAACTATGGCTACACCTTC
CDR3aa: CASSEGAGGANYGYTF

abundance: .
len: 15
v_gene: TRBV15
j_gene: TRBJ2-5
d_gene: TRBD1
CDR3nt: TGTGCCACCAGCCCGGACAGGGCGTTCGGAGAGACCCAGTACTTC
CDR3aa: CATSPDRAFGETQYF

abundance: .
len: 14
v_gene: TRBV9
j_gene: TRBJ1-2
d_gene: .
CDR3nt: TGTGCCAGCAGCGAGGACAGCCTGGTGGGGGGCTACACCTTC
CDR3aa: CASSEDSLVGGYTF

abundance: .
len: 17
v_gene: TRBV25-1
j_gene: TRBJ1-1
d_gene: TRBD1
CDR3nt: TGTGCCAGCAGTGAATTTGCTGGACAGGGGGGCTTCACTGAAGCTTTCTTT
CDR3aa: CASSEFAGQGGFTEAFF

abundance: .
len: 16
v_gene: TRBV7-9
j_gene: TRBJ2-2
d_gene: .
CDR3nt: TGTGCCAGCAGCTTACCTGGAGTGCGGAACACCGGGGAGCTGTTTTTT
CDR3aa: CASSLPGVRNTGELFF

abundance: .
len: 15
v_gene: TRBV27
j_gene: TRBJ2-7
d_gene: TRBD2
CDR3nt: TGTGCCAGCAGTTTAACACTAGCGGGAGTGGCTGAGCAGTACTTC
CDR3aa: CASSLTLAGVAEQYF

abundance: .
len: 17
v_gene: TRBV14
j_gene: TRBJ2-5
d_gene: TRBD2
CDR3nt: TGTGCCAGCAGCCAAGAAGATAGCGGGGTGAGGGCTGAGACCCAGTACTTC
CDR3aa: CASSQEDSGVRAETQYF

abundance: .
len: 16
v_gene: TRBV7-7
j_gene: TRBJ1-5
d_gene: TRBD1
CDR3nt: TGTGCTAGCAGCTTTCGGGACAGGGCTTGCAATCAGCCCCAGCATTTT
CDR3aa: CASSFRDRACNQPQHF

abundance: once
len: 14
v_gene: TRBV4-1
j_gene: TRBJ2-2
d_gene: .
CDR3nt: TGCGCCAGCAGCCCATTATCCGGGTCCGGGGAGCTGTTTTTT
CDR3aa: CASSPLSGSGELFF

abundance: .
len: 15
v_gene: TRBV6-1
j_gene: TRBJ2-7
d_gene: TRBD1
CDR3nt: TGTGCCAGCAGTGCCGGGACAGGGGGCACGTACGAGCAGTACTTC
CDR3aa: CASSAGTGGTYEQYF

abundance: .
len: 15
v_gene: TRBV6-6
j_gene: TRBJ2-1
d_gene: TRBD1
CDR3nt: TGTGCCAGCTTTTCCCCTCCAGGGGGTAAGAGTGAGCAGTTCTTC
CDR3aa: CASFSPPGGKSEQFF

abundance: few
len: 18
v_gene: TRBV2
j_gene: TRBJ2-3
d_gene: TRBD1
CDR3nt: TGTGCCAGCAGTCTATGGATAGGGGGCAGGACTAGCACAGATACGCAGTATTTT
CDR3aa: CASSLWIGGRTSTDTQYF

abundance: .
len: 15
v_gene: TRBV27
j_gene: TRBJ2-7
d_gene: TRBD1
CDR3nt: TGTGCCAGCAGTTTCACAGGGGGCCCAGTCCGCGAGCAGTACTTC
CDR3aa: CASSFTGGPVREQYF

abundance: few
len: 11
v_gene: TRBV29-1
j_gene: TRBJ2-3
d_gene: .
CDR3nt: TGCAGCGTGCGGGTGGGTGATACGCAGTATTTT
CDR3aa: CSVRVGDTQYF

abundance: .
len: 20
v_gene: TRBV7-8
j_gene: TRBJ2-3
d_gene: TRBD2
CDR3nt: TGTGCCAGCAGCATCCACTTGACTAGCGGAGGTGGACTGGGCACAGATACGCAGTATTTT
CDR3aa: CASSIHLTSGGGLGTDTQYF

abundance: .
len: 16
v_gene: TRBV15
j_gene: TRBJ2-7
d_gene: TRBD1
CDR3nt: TGTGCCACCAGCAGAGGAGGACAGGGGGCTTTCTACGAGCAGTACTTC
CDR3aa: CATSRGGQGAFYEQYF

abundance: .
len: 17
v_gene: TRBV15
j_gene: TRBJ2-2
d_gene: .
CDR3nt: TGTGCCACCAGCAGAGATCGGGGTAGCAGCAACACCGGGGAGCTGTTTTTT
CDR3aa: CATSRDRGSSNTGELFF

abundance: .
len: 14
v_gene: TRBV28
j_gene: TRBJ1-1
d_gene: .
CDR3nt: TGTGCCAGCAGTCCGCCGCAGGGATGGTCTGAAGCTTTCTTT
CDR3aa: CASSPPQGWSEAFF